This TCR beta chain derives from a study of Graves' ophthalmopathy and Graves' hyperthyroidism. As the template, RNA transcripts were used to amplify TCR beta CDR3 regions. RT-PCR in the first round used HTBI primers; a second-round multiplex PCR followed. MiXCR, run by TCRdb on the multiplex PCR reads, gives a single entry per CDR3 protein. Among about 1.1 million distinct CDR3 sequences, about 36% were seen once, and the ten largest hold approximately 10%. There are 17 residues in the CDR3. The V gene's germline CDR1 is SGDLS and CDR2 YYNGEE. V gave up 0 bases and J gave up 1 base; unmatched junction bases: 3.

The chain employs TRBV9 and TRBJ2-2; TRBD2 aligns across 10 bases. Input material: peripheral blood or thyroid tissue (not recorded which). The clonotype comes from an adult man with Graves' hyperthyroidism. The CDR3 DNA is TGTGCCAGCAGCGTAGAAGTAGCGGGAGGGAACACCGGGGAGCTGTTTTTT. Translation: CASSVEVAGGNTGELFF.